This TCR beta chain derives from a study of T cell responses to AZD1222 COVID-19 vaccine. Sequenced by immunoSEQ multiplex PCR; TCRdb stores in-frame clones only, minus some. Of roughly 120,000 clones in the sample, around 90% were seen once. Overall study results and limits: Spike-specific TCR repertoires showed rising breadth and depth after two AZD1222 doses.

Remarks on this clone: Its antigen is still unknown.

The V and J ends lost 5 bases and 0 bases respectively, with 15 bases between them. The CDR3 totals 17 residues. Germline V gene sequence: CDR1 SGHNT, CDR2 YYREEE (reference sequence). The TCR sequence derives from an adult in good health. Sequenced material: peripheral blood, taken on day 0 of AZD1222 vaccination. The V and J genes are TRBV5-4 and TRBJ2-6; a weak D match, TRBD2 (5 bases). CDR3 in amino acids: CASRLGVLGSGANVLTF. DNA for the CDR3: TGTGCCAGCAGGCTGGGAGTTCTCGGCTCTGGGGCCAACGTCCTGACTTTC.